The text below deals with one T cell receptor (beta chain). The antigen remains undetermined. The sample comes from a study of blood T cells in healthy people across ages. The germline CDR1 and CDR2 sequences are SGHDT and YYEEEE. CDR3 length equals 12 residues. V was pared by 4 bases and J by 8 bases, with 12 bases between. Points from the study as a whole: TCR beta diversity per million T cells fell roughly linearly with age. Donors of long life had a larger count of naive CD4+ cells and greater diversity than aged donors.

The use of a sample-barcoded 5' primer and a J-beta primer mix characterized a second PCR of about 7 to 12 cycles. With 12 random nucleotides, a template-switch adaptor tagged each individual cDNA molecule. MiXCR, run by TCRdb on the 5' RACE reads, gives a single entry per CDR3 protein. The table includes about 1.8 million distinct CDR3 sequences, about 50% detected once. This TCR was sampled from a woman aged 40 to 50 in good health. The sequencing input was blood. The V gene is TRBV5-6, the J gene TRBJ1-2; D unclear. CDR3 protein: CASSPRWSGYTF. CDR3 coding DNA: TGTGCCAGCAGCCCGCGTTGGTCGGGCTACACCTTC.